This T cell receptor (beta chain) was captured in a study of blood T cell repertoires in COVID-19. Across the whole study: Acute-phase and convalescent COVID-19 samples originated in the United States, Italy and Spain. From T cells, B-cell-depleted T cells, or PBMCs came the material, which was cDNA or gDNA.

Per the study methods: Estimation of nucleated cell counts relied on the amplification of reference gene primers. The protocol was immunoSEQ multiplex PCR, while the TCRdb copy is restricted to in-frame clones and leaves out a portion. V and J calls and clone size come straight from that table; D and trimming were deduced from the DNA. In the table there are 70,000 or so clones, approximately 84% of which are singletons. CDR1 and CDR2 (germline): SGDLS, YYNGEE. The ends were cut back, 0 bases at V and 0 bases at J, with 9 bases in the middle. The CDR3 has 16 amino acids. The chain employs TRBV9 and TRBJ2-2, with D unclear. The sequencing sample was made of peripheral blood. The sequence was obtained from a man aged 70-80 years with active or convalescent COVID-19. The CDR3 reads CASSVGPPTNTGELFF. CDR3 DNA: TGTGCCAGCAGCGTAGGGCCTCCCACGAACACCGGGGAGCTGTTTTTT.